Shown below are 28 T cell receptor beta chains from a single sample sequenced in a study of T cells after yellow fever vaccination (dated by TCRdb to the late 2010s). Receptors were amplified or captured by 5' RACE. This sample was sequenced with an Illumina NovaSeq 6000. TCRdb reran the public reads through fastp at Q25 and MiXCR, keeping productive beta chains. Each entry is one CDR3 protein sequence, shown with its most common DNA and genes. The sample table lists about 300,000 distinct CDR3 sequences, around 9.3% of them with a count of one. About 3% of the sample goes to the ten largest clones. The treatment or condition label corresponds to: live attenuated yellow fever vaccine strain. The sequencing used CD4+ T cells sorted from PBMCs, collected 5 days after the yellow fever booster vaccination. These TCRs come from a young man who received the YFV17D yellow fever vaccine.

The chain joins TRBV7-2 to TRBJ2-1; D call uncertain. The CDR3 sequence is 15 residues long. The V gene's germline CDR1 is SGHTA and CDR2 FQGNSA. Deletions cut 5 bases from V and 3 bases from J, with 14 bases between. This CDR3 is CASSGVVSGYNEQFF. CDR3 bases: TGTGCCAGCAGCGGCGTGGTGTCAGGCTACAATGAGCAGTTCTTC.

This clonotype was detected a few times. V is TRBV7-2 and J is TRBJ2-5, with D perhaps given as TRBD1 or TRBD2 (5 bases each). The V end was cut by 5 bases, the J end by 5 bases, with 18 bases between. The CDR3 extends over 15 amino acids. Germline V gene lookup returns CDR1 SGHTA and CDR2 FQGNSA. The CDR3 loop is CASSVGSGTWETQYF. The CDR3 bases are TGTGCCAGCAGCGTAGGATCAGGGACCTGGGAGACCCAGTACTTC.

V usage is TRBV20-1 and J usage is TRBJ2-6; 7 bases align to TRBD1. Per germline, CDR1 DFQATT and CDR2 SNEGSKA (reference sequence). The trim removed 2 bases at V and 4 bases at J, leaving 5 bases unmatched. The CDR3 is made up of 15 amino acids. CDR3 sequence reads: CSARIGGSGANVLTF. CDR3 nucleotide sequence: TGCAGTGCTAGAATAGGGGGCTCGGGGGCCAACGTCCTGACTTTC.

There are a few counts of this clonotype. V is TRBV5-4 and J is TRBJ2-3; perhaps TRBD2 as D (5 bases). Germline V CDR1 and CDR2: SGHNT, YYREEE (reference sequence). V lost 1 base to trimming and J lost 4 bases, with 7 bases between them. The CDR3 has 13 residues. CDR3 sequence reads: CASSLMGADTQYF. In DNA, the CDR3 is TGTGCCAGCAGCTTGATGGGAGCAGATACGCAGTATTTT.

This clonotype was observed a few times. The chain is built from TRBV5-1 and TRBJ1-4; perhaps TRBD1 as D (6 bases). The CDR3 has 16 residues. Germline V gene sequence: CDR1 SGHRS, CDR2 YFSETQ. Trimming removed 2 bases at V and 8 bases at J, with 19 bases between. The CDR3 nucleotides read TGCGCCAGCAGCTTAGGCGACAGGCTTGGGGTGGAAAAACTGTTTTTT. Residues: CASSLGDRLGVEKLFF.

This clonotype was picked up many times. The chain links TRBV4-3 to TRBJ2-1, with 7 bases matching TRBD1. The CDR3 consists of 14 residues. Germline CDR1 is LGHNA and CDR2 is YSLEER. The V gene end was trimmed by 5 bases and the J gene end by 7 bases; junction bases not matched to a gene: 8. In nucleotides, the CDR3 is TGCGCCAGCAGCGTACAGGGGCGCGGGAATGAGCAGTTCTTC. It codes for CASSVQGRGNEQFF.

The rearrangement joins TRBV14 to TRBJ2-1; D unresolved. Germline V CDR1 and CDR2: SGHDN, FVKESK. Trimming stripped 1 base from V and 12 bases from J, with 22 bases between. The CDR3 totals 16 residues. For the CDR3, the DNA is TGTGCCAGCAGCCAAGTTGATGGACGCGACCGGCGAGGGCAGTTCTTC. Translation: CASSQVDGRDRRGQFF.

This clonotype was counted at least ten times. This sequence joins TRBV25-1 and TRBJ2-5; D is ambiguous. Germline-derived CDR1 and CDR2 are MGHDK and SYGVNS. This CDR3 has 12 residues. V shed 1 base and J shed 5 bases, with 5 bases lying between them. CDR3 residues: CASSEFGETQYF. The CDR3 DNA reads TGTGCCAGCAGTGAATTCGGGGAGACCCAGTACTTC.

The chain carries TRBV20-1 and TRBJ2-5; 7 bases are shared with TRBD2. Germline trimming cut 6 bases from V and 5 bases from J; bases unmatched to any gene: 12. Germline V lookup: CDR1 DFQATT, CDR2 SNEGSKA (reference sequence). The CDR3 length is 14 residues. DNA for the CDR3: TGCAGTGCCTGGGACCAGCGGGACGACGAGACCCAGTACTTC. Protein: CSAWDQRDDETQYF.

V usage is TRBV20-1 and J usage is TRBJ1-2; a possible D gene is TRBD1 (5 bases). The CDR3 spans 13 residues. V was clipped by 5 bases and J by 5 bases, with 15 bases between them. From germline, CDR1 is DFQATT and CDR2 SNEGSKA (reference sequence). CDR3 sequence reads: CSAPQGSGYGYTF. The CDR3 nucleotides are TGCAGTGCTCCTCAGGGATCCGGATATGGCTACACCTTC.

This clonotype has ten or more counts. The chain recombines TRBV4-2 with TRBJ1-2; the D is unclear. The CDR3 loop spans 14 amino acids. Germline values: CDR1 LGHNA, CDR2 YNFKEQ. The germline V and J ends were trimmed by 0 bases and 4 bases, with 9 bases remaining between them. The CDR3 loop reads CASSQEGQSYGYTF. The CDR3 nucleotides read TGTGCCAGCAGCCAAGAAGGCCAGAGCTATGGCTACACCTTC.

This chain connects TRBV12-3 or TRBV12-4 to TRBJ2-2; a weak D match, TRBD1 (5 bases). The CDR3 runs to 13 residues. Trimming stripped 6 bases from V and 5 bases from J, with 10 bases between. In DNA, the CDR3 is TGTGCCAGCAGGACCAGGGATACCGGGGAGCTGTTTTTT. Its protein is CASRTRDTGELFF.

This clonotype was recorded many times. This sequence joins TRBV5-1 and TRBJ1-6; D gene ambiguous. CDR1 is SGHRS and CDR2 is YFSETQ in the germline V gene. Trimming stripped 0 bases from V and 7 bases from J, with 8 bases between. The CDR3 is 14 amino acids. This CDR3 reads CASSLEQRNSPLHF. The CDR3, as DNA: TGCGCCAGCAGCTTGGAACAGAGGAATTCACCCCTCCACTTT.

The gene calls are TRBV7-9 and TRBJ1-1, with D possibly matching TRBD1 (5 bases). Germline V lookup: CDR1 SEHNR, CDR2 FQNEAQ (reference sequence). The CDR3 covers 12 residues. V lost 11 bases and J 1 base, leaving 11 bases between the germline ends. In DNA, the CDR3 is TGTGCCTTCGGGACGGCGAACACTGAAGCTTTCTTT. Amino acid sequence: CAFGTANTEAFF.

This clonotype was seen a few times. V is TRBV20-1 and J is TRBJ2-3; 12 bases are a match to TRBD2. With 4 bases clipped from V and 2 bases from J, the junction kept 10 bases outside the gene matches. Germline CDR1 reads DFQATT; CDR2 reads SNEGSKA (reference sequence). The CDR3 contains 17 residues. This CDR3 reads CSAKVLLAGGLTDTQYF. CDR3 sequence (DNA): TGCAGTGCTAAAGTCTTACTAGCGGGGGGACTCACAGATACGCAGTATTTT.

This clonotype was seen only a few times. The V call is TRBV6-5, the J call TRBJ2-5; the D gene is possibly TRBD2 (5 bases). There are 16 residues in the CDR3. Looked up from germline, CDR1 is MNHEY and CDR2 is SVGAGI. The V end lost 4 bases, the J end lost 5 bases, and 20 bases lay between the germline ends. DNA of the CDR3: TGTGCCAGCAGTTTTGCAGGTTCGGGGAGTCGGGAGACCCAGTACTTC. The encoded protein is CASSFAGSGSRETQYF.

The table lists this clonotype with many counts. The chain couples TRBV7-9 to TRBJ2-7; D may be TRBD2 (7 bases). The CDR3 runs 15 residues. Between the trimmed V and J ends, which lost 5 bases and 3 bases, there was a span of 17 bases. Germline V CDR1 and CDR2: SEHNR, FQNEAQ (reference sequence). The CDR3 sequence is CASSLGGAGFYEQYV. The CDR3 region has the DNA TGTGCCAGCAGCCTTGGGGGGGCAGGATTCTACGAGCAGTACGTC.

This clonotype was recorded at least ten times. The V call is TRBV7-9, the J call TRBJ1-1; D perhaps matches TRBD1 (5 bases). CDR3 length equals 13 residues. Germline V lookup: CDR1 SEHNR, CDR2 FQNEAQ (reference sequence). The ends were cut back, 5 bases at V and 4 bases at J, with 11 bases in the middle. CDR3 DNA sequence: TGTGCCAGCAGCCCTCCGGGGCTCACTGAAGCTTTCTTT. As protein: CASSPPGLTEAFF.

This clonotype was seen more than once but under ten times. The chain couples TRBV7-2 to TRBJ1-2; the D gene is possibly TRBD1 (5 bases). Germline V gene lookup returns CDR1 SGHTA and CDR2 FQGNSA. V was shortened by 5 bases and J by 5 bases, with 15 bases between the two germline ends. The CDR3 runs to 14 residues. The CDR3 DNA reads TGTGCCAGCAGCCCCCAGCAGGGTGGTTATGGCTACACCTTC. This gives the protein CASSPQQGGYGYTF.

This clonotype was seen only a few times. This chain joins TRBV6-4 and TRBJ2-5, with D possibly being TRBD1 or TRBD2 (6 bases each). The V end lost 11 bases, the J end lost 4 bases, and 23 bases lay between the germline ends. CDR3 length: 15 amino acids. Germline values: CDR1 MRHNA, CDR2 SNTAGT. Here the CDR3 reads CALSGPPGALETQYF. For the CDR3, the DNA is TGTGCCCTCTCGGGCCCACCGGGGGCGCTAGAGACCCAGTACTTC.

The chain links TRBV20-1 to TRBJ1-1; no reliable D call. Germline assignment: CDR1 DFQATT and CDR2 SNEGSKA (reference sequence). Trimming removed 3 bases at V and 4 bases at J, with 12 bases between. CDR3 size: 13 residues. This chain's CDR3 is CSASGLPSTEAFF. The CDR3 coding sequence is TGCAGTGCTAGCGGACTACCGAGCACTGAAGCTTTCTTT.

The sample holds a few counts of this clonotype. The junction departs from germline at one end; a sequencing error may be responsible. The chain links TRBV19 to TRBJ2-1; TRBD2 aligns across 8 bases. Germline V lookup: CDR1 LNHDA, CDR2 SQIVND (reference sequence). This CDR3 has 13 amino acids. The CDR3 nucleotides are TGTGCCAGTAGTACGGGGGGGCCCATCGTCATGTTGTTC. Translating it yields CASSTGGPIVMLF.

V and J are TRBV7-2 and TRBJ2-2, with 9 positions matching TRBD1. Trimming removed 2 bases from V and 3 bases from J; junction bases left unmatched: 13. This CDR3 comprises 19 residues. CDR1 SGHTA and CDR2 FQGNSA come from the germline V gene. CDR3 in amino acids: CASSLPIQGAVLYTGELFF. CDR3 bases: TGTGCCAGCAGCTTACCGATACAGGGGGCAGTTTTGTACACCGGGGAGCTGTTTTTT.

This clonotype was seen only a few times. CDR3 in amino acids: CASSLEGPYGYTF. The CDR3 region has the DNA TGTGCCAGCAGCTTAGAGGGGCCGTATGGCTACACCTTC. The chain combines TRBV5-4 with TRBJ1-2; D is possibly TRBD1 (5 bases). The V gene's germline CDR1 is SGHNT and CDR2 YYREEE (reference sequence). Trimming removed 2 bases at V and 5 bases at J, with 10 bases between. The CDR3 totals 13 residues.

This rearrangement joins TRBV12-3 or TRBV12-4 to TRBJ2-7, with D perhaps assigned TRBD1 or TRBD2 (7 bases each). This CDR3 is 15 amino acids long. Trimming shortened V by 6 bases and J by 2 bases, and 17 bases separated the two germline ends. The CDR3 reads CASSPRGGPPYEQYF. The CDR3 DNA reads TGTGCCAGCAGCCCCAGGGGGGGGCCCCCCTACGAGCAGTACTTC.

This clonotype was seen a handful of times. The gene calls are TRBV5-4 and TRBJ1-4, with D possibly TRBD1 on 5 matching bases. CDR1 and CDR2 from the germline V gene are SGHNT and YYREEE (reference sequence). The V and J ends lost 3 bases and 7 bases respectively, with 19 bases between them. The CDR3 runs to 16 residues. CDR3 sequence: CASSSRAGTALEKLFF. The CDR3 DNA is TGTGCCAGCAGCTCACGGGCAGGGACGGCTCTTGAAAAACTGTTTTTT.

This clonotype occurred a few times. J is TRBJ2-2 and V is TRBV24-1; D might be TRBD2 (5 bases). V was pared by 12 bases and J by 2 bases, with 9 bases between. The CDR3 runs to 12 residues. Germline values: CDR1 KGHDR, CDR2 SFDVKD. DNA of the CDR3: TGTGCCGCCGGGGAAAACACCGGGGAGCTGTTTTTT. Its protein product is CAAGENTGELFF.

The rearrangement joins TRBV3-1 to TRBJ2-2, with 8 bases fitting TRBD1. This CDR3 has 15 amino acids. The germline V gene encodes CDR1 LGHDT and CDR2 YNNKEL (reference sequence). J gave up 5 bases and V 4 bases, and 6 bases lay outside the gene matches. The CDR3 reads CASSPRRQGTGELFF. Written as DNA, the CDR3 is TGTGCCAGCAGCCCTCGGAGACAGGGGACCGGGGAGCTGTTTTTT.